These T cell receptor beta chains were read from a single sample in a study of cytomegalovirus exposure and HLA in healthy donors. Sequencing used immunoSEQ multiplex PCR; TCRdb keeps in-frame clones, though not all of them. The sample includes approximately 65,000 clones, approximately 96% of them seen just once. The sequenced sample was PBMCs. Receptors originate from a young man in good health and CMV-seronegative. The CDR3 runs from the conserved cysteine through the conserved F or W. The order of the fields is V gene, D gene, clone size, J gene, CDR3 DNA, CDR3 protein. The D gene is left open where the match is weak. A row's size may be missing; if present it is once, few, many or a size class.

TRBV2	-	-	TRBJ1-2	TGTGCCAGCAGTGAAGAGGTGGGGGCGAACTATGGCTACACCTTC	CASSEEVGANYGYTF
TRBV5-1	-	-	TRBJ2-3	TGCGCCAGCAGCTTTGACTGGGTCACAGATACGCAGTATTTT	CASSFDWVTDTQYF
TRBV27	-	-	TRBJ1-4	TGCGCCCAAAAAATAAGGGGTGAAAAACTGTTTTTT	CAQKIRGEKLFF
TRBV19	-	-	TRBJ1-1	TGTGCCAGTAGTATTGGGCGAGCGAACACTGAAGCTTTCTTT	CASSIGRANTEAFF
TRBV11-1	-	-	TRBJ2-7	TGTGCCAGCAGCTTATCGGGGATTACTGCCTACGAGCAGTACTTC	CASSLSGITAYEQYF
TRBV29-1	-	-	TRBJ1-5	TGCAGCGTTGCCAACGGGGGAGATCAGCCCCAGCATTTT	CSVANGGDQPQHF
TRBV25-1	-	-	TRBJ1-3	TGTGCCAGCAGCCTCGGGAGCTCTGGAAACACCATATATTTT	CASSLGSSGNTIYF
TRBV29-1	TRBD1	-	TRBJ2-1	TGCAGCGTAGGCCGGGACAGGGGTTTAAATGAGCAGTTCTTC	CSVGRDRGLNEQFF
TRBV7-3	TRBD1	-	TRBJ2-3	TGTGCCAGCAGCCGACAGGGGGCTGTAGATACGCAGTATTTT	CASSRQGAVDTQYF
TRBV11-2	-	-	TRBJ2-1	TGTGCCAGCAGCTTAGGACGGGAAATAAACAATGAGCAGTTCTTC	CASSLGREINNEQFF
TRBV7-9	-	-	TRBJ1-4	TGTGCCAGCAGCTCCCGCTCCCAGGCTAATGAAAAACTGTTTTTT	CASSSRSQANEKLFF
TRBV27	TRBD1	-	TRBJ2-7	TGTGCCAGCAGTTCCCGGACAGGTCCCTACGAGCAGTACTTC	CASSSRTGPYEQYF
TRBV11-2	-	-	TRBJ1-2	TGTGCCAGCAGCTTAACGGGGGCTAACTATGGCTACACCTTC	CASSLTGANYGYTF
TRBV7-9	-	-	TRBJ2-1	TGTGCCAGCAGTTTTGACCTAACAGCCCACAATGAGCAGTTCTTC	CASSFDLTAHNEQFF
TRBV30	-	-	TRBJ2-1	TGTGCCTGGACGTCAGGGCTAGCGAACAATGAGCAGTTCTTC	CAWTSGLANNEQFF
TRBV29-1	TRBD2	once	TRBJ2-1	TGCAGCGTTGGTAGGGCTAGCGGGAGGGATGAGCAGTTCTTC	CSVGRASGRDEQFF
TRBV12-5	-	-	TRBJ2-3	TGTGCTAGTGGTCCCCCTAGCGCTCAAAGCACAGATACGCAGTATTTT	CASGPPSAQSTDTQYF
TRBV2	TRBD1	-	TRBJ2-7	TGTGCCAGCGACTCGGGACAGGAGTACGAGCAGTACTTC	CASDSGQEYEQYF
TRBV5-8	TRBD1	once	TRBJ2-4	TGTGCCAGCGCCCGACTCCGGGACAGGGGTATGAACATTCAGTACTTC	CASARLRDRGMNIQYF
TRBV30	TRBD1	-	TRBJ2-7	TGTGCCTGGAGTACACTTACAGGGACAGGCTTCTCCTACGAGCAGTACTTC	CAWSTLTGTGFSYEQYF
TRBV7-9	-	-	TRBJ2-7	TGTGCCAGCAGCCGAGACAGTCACGAGCAGTACTTC	CASSRDSHEQYF
TRBV19	-	-	TRBJ1-5	TGTGCCAGTAGTTTGGACACTTATAGCAATCAGCCCCAGCATTTT	CASSLDTYSNQPQHF
TRBV11-2	-	-	TRBJ2-7	TGTGCCAGCAGCTTAGATCTAGACCGGATCTGGGAGCAGTACTTC	CASSLDLDRIWEQYF
TRBV19	TRBD1	-	TRBJ2-3	TGTGCCAGTAGGTCGGGACAGGGGGATACGCAGTATTTT	CASRSGQGDTQYF
TRBV28	TRBD1	-	TRBJ1-2	TGTGCCAGCAGTACACAGGGGGCGCAGGGCTATGGCTACACCTTC	CASSTQGAQGYGYTF
TRBV7-9	TRBD1	-	TRBJ2-1	TGTGCCAGCAGCTTAGACAGGGGTCCCTACAATGAGCAGTTCTTC	CASSLDRGPYNEQFF
TRBV28	-	-	TRBJ2-7	TGTGCCAGCAGTCCGGCGGGCTACGAGCAGTACTTC	CASSPAGYEQYF
TRBV9	TRBD1	-	TRBJ2-2	TGTGCCAGCAGCTTCGGACAGGTGAACACCGGGGAGCTGTTTTTT	CASSFGQVNTGELFF
TRBV5-4	TRBD2	-	TRBJ2-5	TGTGCCAGCAGTGATCTGGCGGGAGTAGAGACCCAGTACTTC	CASSDLAGVETQYF
TRBV5-1	-	-	TRBJ1-5	TGCGCCAGCAGCCCAACTCCGGACAGAAATCAGCCCCAGCATTTT	CASSPTPDRNQPQHF
TRBV29-1	TRBD2	-	TRBJ2-5	TGCAGCGGACTAGCGGGGTCCGTGACCCAGTACTTC	CSGLAGSVTQYF
TRBV19	-	-	TRBJ2-7	TGTGCCAGTACTCCGGGGTACGAGACCTACGAGCAGTACTTC	CASTPGYETYEQYF
TRBV28	-	-	TRBJ2-6	TGTGCCAGCGCCCCCTCGGGGTCTGGGGCCAACGTCCTGACTTTC	CASAPSGSGANVLTF
TRBV9	-	-	TRBJ2-5	TGTGCCAGCAGCAAGGGACTTCAAGAGACCCAGTACTTC	CASSKGLQETQYF
TRBV10-2	TRBD2	-	TRBJ2-1	TGCGCCAGCAGTGAGGGAGCGGGAGACTACAATGAGCAGTTCTTC	CASSEGAGDYNEQFF
TRBV5-1	-	-	TRBJ1-1	TGCGCCAGCAGCTTGGTATCAGGGATGAACACTGAAGCTTTCTTT	CASSLVSGMNTEAFF
TRBV2	TRBD1	-	TRBJ1-4	TGTGCCAGCAGAGACAGGGCTTGGACTAATGAAAAACTGTTTTTT	CASRDRAWTNEKLFF